The 23 T cell receptor beta chains given below trace back to one sample, sequenced in a study of blood T cells in healthy people across ages. Primers used in a second PCR of about 7 to 12 cycles were a sample-barcoded 5' primer and a J-beta primer mix. Each CDR3 protein gets one entry after TCRdb re-called the 5' RACE reads with MiXCR. The profile shows approximately 820,000 distinct CDR3 sequences, 40% to 50% of them singletons. The sample comprised blood. The source of these receptors is a man in his fifties or sixties in good health.

This clonotype was seen only a few times. This chain uses TRBV20-1 with TRBJ1-3; 7 bases fit TRBD1. Germline lookup yields CDR1 DFQATT and CDR2 SNEGSKA (reference sequence). V lost 4 bases and J lost 4; bases outside the gene matches: 4. The CDR3 length is 13 residues. The CDR3 nucleotides are TGCAGTGCTACACAGGGGCCCGGAAACACCATATATTTT. Translating it yields CSATQGPGNTIYF.

This clonotype was counted at least ten times. The CDR3 DNA reads as TGTGCCAGCAGTTACGGGGCGGGGGGCTCACAAGAGACCCAGTACTTC. As protein: CASSYGAGGSQETQYF. The rearrangement links TRBV6-2 or TRBV6-3 to TRBJ2-5; 8 bases fit TRBD2. Germline lookup yields CDR1 MNHEY and CDR2 SVGEGT. The J segment lost 2 bases and the V segment lost 2 bases, leaving 7 bases of the junction unmatched. The CDR3 is 16 residues long.

This chain connects TRBV7-2 to TRBJ2-3, with D uncertain. Trimming left V 3 bases short and J 0 bases short, with 13 bases between. The germline CDR1 and CDR2 sequences are SGHTA and FQGNSA. This CDR3 spans 16 amino acids. The chain's CDR3 is CASSLRLPSSTDTQYF. CDR3 coding DNA: TGTGCCAGCAGCTTGAGACTGCCCTCTAGCACAGATACGCAGTATTTT.

This clonotype has only a few counts. The chain couples TRBV27 to TRBJ1-1, with 9 bases that match TRBD1. The CDR3 contains 13 residues. Looked up from germline, CDR1 is MNHEY and CDR2 is SMNVEV (reference sequence). The V segment lost 6 bases and the J segment 3 bases; nucleotides outside the gene matches: 2. DNA for the CDR3: TGTGCCAGCAGGACAGGGGGATACACTGAAGCTTTCTTT. It encodes CASRTGGYTEAFF.

The chain carries TRBV28 and TRBJ2-7; 8 nucleotides agree with TRBD1. Germline loops: CDR1 MDHEN, CDR2 SYDVKM. Unmatched junction bases numbered 5, after V lost 6 bases and J lost 1 base. The CDR3 is made up of 14 amino acids. In nucleotides, the CDR3 is TGTGCCAGCAGGCGACAGGGGCTTTCCTACGAGCAGTACTTC. Translation: CASRRQGLSYEQYF.

This clonotype has more than one count but fewer than ten. The chain has TRBV5-1 and TRBJ1-2; 8 bases match TRBD1. This CDR3 has 15 amino acids. The V segment lost 3 bases and the J segment 4 bases; nucleotides outside the gene matches: 8. Germline V lookup: CDR1 SGHRS, CDR2 YFSETQ. The CDR3 nucleotides read TGCGCCAGCAGCTCGACAGGGGAACGGATCTATGGCTACACCTTC. Its translation: CASSSTGERIYGYTF.

This chain connects TRBV6-5 to TRBJ1-1; no reliable D call. Germline CDR1 is MNHEY and CDR2 is SVGAGI. The CDR3 totals 12 residues. Deletions cut 4 bases from V and 5 bases from J, with 8 bases between. The CDR3 loop is CASSSPLTEAFF. The CDR3 coding sequence is TGTGCCAGCAGTTCCCCCCTGACTGAAGCTTTCTTT.

This clonotype was counted only a few times. This chain uses TRBV10-3 with TRBJ2-5, with TRBD1 as a possible D gene (5 bases). Trimming removed 10 bases at V and 1 base at J, with 13 bases between. There are 13 residues in the CDR3. The germline V gene has CDR1 ENHRY and CDR2 SYGVKD. DNA of the CDR3: TGTGCCACTCAGGGTAGTGCCCAAGAGACCCAGTACTTC. It is translated as CATQGSAQETQYF.

This clonotype has only a few counts. The chain has TRBV11-2 and TRBJ2-3; TRBD2 matches 9 bases. The J segment lost 4 bases and the V segment lost 5 bases, leaving 10 bases of the junction unmatched. This CDR3 is 16 amino acids long. Germline CDR1 and CDR2: SGHAT and FQNNGV. The CDR3 coding sequence is TGTGCCAGCAGCCGAGCCGGGACTAGCATTCCAGATACGCAGTATTTT. Translating it yields CASSRAGTSIPDTQYF.

The sample holds a few counts of this clonotype. The chain uses TRBV2 and TRBJ2-7, with TRBD1 matching 10 bases. V was pared by 10 bases and J by 3 bases, with 3 bases of the junction left unmatched. CDR1 is SNHLY and CDR2 is FYNNEI in the germline V gene. The CDR3 runs 12 residues. The DNA of the CDR3 is TGTGCCACCCGGGACAGGGGCTACGAGCAGTACTTC. Its translation: CATRDRGYEQYF.

The V gene is TRBV3-1, the J gene TRBJ1-2, with 11 bases matching TRBD1. Germline-derived CDR1 and CDR2 are LGHDT and YNNKEL (reference sequence). The CDR3 runs 14 residues. V was clipped by 3 bases and J by 8 bases; unmatched bases: 5. This CDR3 is CASSHLDRGQGYTF. The CDR3 coding sequence is TGTGCCAGCAGCCACCTGGACAGGGGGCAAGGCTACACCTTC.

In this sample, this clonotype turned up a few times. The rearrangement joins TRBV7-9 to TRBJ2-1; D possibly uses TRBD1 or TRBD2 (5 bases each). The CDR3 sequence is 15 residues long. V gave up 5 bases and J gave up 6 bases, with 17 bases separating them. The V gene's germline CDR1 is SEHNR and CDR2 FQNEAQ (reference sequence). The CDR3 spells CASSPTGPVGNEQFF. CDR3 bases: TGTGCCAGCAGCCCAACGGGGCCGGTGGGCAATGAGCAGTTCTTC.

The chain has TRBV7-2 and TRBJ2-1; 8 bases agree with TRBD2. The length of the CDR3 is 14 residues. V lost 5 bases to trimming and J lost 4 bases; unmatched junction nucleotides: 4. Germline CDR1 and CDR2: SGHTA and FQGNSA. The CDR3 nucleotides read TGTGCCAGCAGCGTACTAGCGGAGTACAATGAGCAGTTCTTC. This gives the protein CASSVLAEYNEQFF.

The V and J genes are TRBV12-3 or TRBV12-4 and TRBJ2-1; 7 bases are a match to TRBD2. This CDR3 region has 15 residues. V lost 10 bases, J lost 2 bases, and 11 bases stayed unmatched. The chain's CDR3 is CAIHPRGDPYNEQFF. The CDR3 DNA follows: TGTGCCATCCACCCACGGGGGGACCCCTACAATGAGCAGTTCTTC.

This clonotype has a handful of counts. The chain combines TRBV9 with TRBJ1-4; D gene uncertain. This CDR3 region has 15 residues. Germline assignment: CDR1 SGDLS and CDR2 YYNGEE. The germline V and J ends were trimmed by 3 bases and 2 bases, with 11 bases remaining between them. CDR3 protein: CASSGGPGTNEKLFF. In nucleotides, the CDR3 is TGTGCCAGCAGCGGAGGACCTGGCACTAATGAAAAACTGTTTTTT.

The CDR3 DNA is TGTGCCAGCTCACCATCCAGGGGGCGCGACACCGGGGAGCTGTTTTTT. Residues: CASSPSRGRDTGELFF. This sequence joins TRBV18 and TRBJ2-2; 8 bases map to TRBD1. Germline trimming cut 2 bases from V and 3 bases from J; bases unmatched to any gene: 5. The CDR3 is 16 residues long. Germline V gives CDR1 KGHSH, CDR2 LQKENI.

The rearrangement links TRBV29-1 to TRBJ2-5; TRBD2 is a possible D gene (5 bases). There are 13 residues in the CDR3. V gave up 7 bases and J gave up 1 base, with 13 bases separating them. The germline CDR1 and CDR2 sequences are SQVTM and ANQGSEA. The chain's CDR3 is CSAGGLFQETQYF. The CDR3 DNA is TGCAGCGCTGGCGGGCTGTTCCAAGAGACCCAGTACTTC.

This clonotype appeared a few times. The J gene is TRBJ2-5, the V gene TRBV20-1; D not certain. The V gene's germline CDR1 is DFQATT and CDR2 SNEGSKA (reference sequence). Trimming took off 1 base at V and 10 bases at J, with 34 bases between the two ends. The CDR3 is 19 amino acids. CDR3 amino acids: CSARAPRLPDPRTGWSQYF. The CDR3 region has the DNA TGCAGTGCTAGAGCCCCCAGGCTCCCGGACCCTAGAACTGGTTGGAGCCAGTACTTC.

This clonotype was found a few times. The gene calls are TRBV12-3 or TRBV12-4 and TRBJ2-1, with TRBD2 matching 9 bases. This CDR3 is built from 16 residues. V trimming: 4 bases; J trimming: 7 bases; junction bases outside the gene matches: 11. The CDR3 nucleotides are TGTGCCAGCAGTTCCCACAGCGGGGGGTCCTTTAATGAGCAGTTCTTC. Translating it yields CASSSHSGGSFNEQFF.

This chain joins TRBV19 and TRBJ2-4, with D unresolved. The last part of the DNA fits TRBJ2-7 better; the J call may be wrong. Germline CDR1 reads LNHDA; CDR2 reads SQIVND (reference sequence). The CDR3 loop spans 13 amino acids. The CDR3 is CASSPSTRREQYF. DNA for the CDR3: TGTGCCAGTAGCCCTTCGACACGTCGCGAGCAGTACTTC.

This chain joins TRBV12-3 or TRBV12-4 and TRBJ2-1; perhaps TRBD2 as D (5 bases). The V end lost 5 bases, the J end lost 8 bases, and 13 bases lay between the germline ends. The CDR3 has 13 residues. The CDR3 coding sequence is TGTGCCAGCAGTGGAGCCAGCGGCTATGAGCAGTTCTTC. It encodes CASSGASGYEQFF.

Written as DNA, the CDR3 is TGTGCCAGCAGCCCACTGACAGGGGGCAGGAGCTACACCTTC. It encodes CASSPLTGGRSYTF. This sequence joins TRBV7-2 and TRBJ1-2; 10 bases are shared with TRBD1. The V gene end was trimmed by 5 bases and the J gene end by 9 bases; junction bases not matched to a gene: 9. The CDR3 consists of 14 residues. From germline, CDR1 is SGHTA and CDR2 FQGNSA.

This clonotype occurred a few times. This chain links TRBV9 with TRBJ2-3, with TRBD2 as a possible D gene (6 bases). The germline V gene encodes CDR1 SGDLS and CDR2 YYNGEE. CDR3 length: 13 amino acids. Trimming left V 4 bases short and J 13 bases short, with 19 bases between. The CDR3 DNA is TGTGCCAGCAGCTCAAAGGGGAGGACTAACAAGTATTTT. It is translated as CASSSKGRTNKYF.